The subject of this entry is one TCR beta chain. Blood specimens came from baseline, cycle 4 day 1, and cycle 7 day 1. The sample belongs to a study of OX40 agonist ivuxolimab in advanced cancers. The CDR3 extends over 15 amino acids. Between the trimmed V and J ends, which lost 9 bases and 3 bases, there was a span of 18 bases. Per the germline V gene, CDR1 is LNHDA and CDR2 is SQIVND (reference sequence). Profiling relied on immunoSEQ multiplex PCR, and the TCRdb table lists in-frame clones only, not all of them. This sample carries over 90,000 clones, around 90% of them seen once, and the ten largest clones take roughly 0.16%.

This TCR came from an adult with an advanced solid tumor such as melanoma, head and neck, liver or kidney cancer. The sample consisted of CD4+ or CD8+ T cells sorted from blood, taken in a trial of the OX40 agonist ivuxolimab. This chain joins TRBV19 and TRBJ2-4; D possibly corresponds to TRBD2 (5 bases). CDR3 bases: TGTGCCAGCTACGACCCTAGCCAAGGCAAAAACATTCAGTACTTC. Its translation: CASYDPSQGKNIQYF. Drawing the rest from reference TRBV19 and TRBJ2-4, the complete variable domain is DGGITQSPKYLFRKEGQNVTLSCEQNLNHDAMYWYRQDPGQGLRLIYYSQIVNDFQKGDIAEGYSVSREKKESFPLTVTSAQKNPTAFYLCASYDPSQGKNIQYFGAGTRLSVL.